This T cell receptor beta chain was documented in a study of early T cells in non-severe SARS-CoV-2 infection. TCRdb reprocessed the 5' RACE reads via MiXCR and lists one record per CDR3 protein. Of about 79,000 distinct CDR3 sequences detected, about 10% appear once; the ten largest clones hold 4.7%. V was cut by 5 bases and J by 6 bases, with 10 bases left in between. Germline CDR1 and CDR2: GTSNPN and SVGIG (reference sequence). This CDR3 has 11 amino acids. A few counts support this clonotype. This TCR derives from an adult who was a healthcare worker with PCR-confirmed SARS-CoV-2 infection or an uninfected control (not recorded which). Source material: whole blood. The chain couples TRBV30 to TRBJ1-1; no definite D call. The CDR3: CAWAHWAEAFF. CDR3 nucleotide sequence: TGTGCCTGGGCCCACTGGGCTGAAGCTTTCTTT.